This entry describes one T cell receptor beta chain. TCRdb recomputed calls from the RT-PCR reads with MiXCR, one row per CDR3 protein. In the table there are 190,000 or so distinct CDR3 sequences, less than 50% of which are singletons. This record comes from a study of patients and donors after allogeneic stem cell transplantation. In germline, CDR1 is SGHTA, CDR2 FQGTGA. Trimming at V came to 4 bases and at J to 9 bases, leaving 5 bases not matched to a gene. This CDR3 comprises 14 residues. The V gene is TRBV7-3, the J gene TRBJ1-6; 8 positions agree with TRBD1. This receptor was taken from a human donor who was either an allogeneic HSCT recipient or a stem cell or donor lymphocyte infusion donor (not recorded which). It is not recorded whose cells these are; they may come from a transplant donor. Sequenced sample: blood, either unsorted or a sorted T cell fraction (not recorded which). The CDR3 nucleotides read TGTGCCAGCAGCTCGGGACAGGCACCTTCACCCCTCCACTTT. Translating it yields CASSSGQAPSPLHF.